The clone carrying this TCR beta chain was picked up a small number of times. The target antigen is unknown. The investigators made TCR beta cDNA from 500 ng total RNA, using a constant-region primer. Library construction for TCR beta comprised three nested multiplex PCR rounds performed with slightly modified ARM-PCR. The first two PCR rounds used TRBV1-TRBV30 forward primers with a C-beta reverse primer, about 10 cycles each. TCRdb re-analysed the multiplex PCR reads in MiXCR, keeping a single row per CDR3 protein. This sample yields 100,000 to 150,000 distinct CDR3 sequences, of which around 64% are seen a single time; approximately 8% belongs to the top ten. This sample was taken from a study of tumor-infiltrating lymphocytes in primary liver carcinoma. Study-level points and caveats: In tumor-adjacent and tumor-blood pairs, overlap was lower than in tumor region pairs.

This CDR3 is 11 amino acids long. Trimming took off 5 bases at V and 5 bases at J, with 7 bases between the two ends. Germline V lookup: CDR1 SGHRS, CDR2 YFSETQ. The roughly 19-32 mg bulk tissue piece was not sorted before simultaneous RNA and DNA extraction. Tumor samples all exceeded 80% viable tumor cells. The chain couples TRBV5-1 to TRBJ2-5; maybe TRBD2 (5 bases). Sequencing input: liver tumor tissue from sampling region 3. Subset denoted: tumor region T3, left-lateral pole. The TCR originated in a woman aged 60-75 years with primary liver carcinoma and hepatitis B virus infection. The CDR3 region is CASRLAETQYF. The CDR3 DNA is TGCGCCAGCAGGCTAGCCGAGACCCAGTACTTC.